Below are 21 T cell receptor beta chains sequenced from a single sample in a study of CD8 T cells in ankylosing spondylitis. TCRdb used MiXCR to reprocess the 5' RACE reads, holding one entry per CDR3 protein. The data hold tens of thousands of distinct CDR3 sequences, with roughly 7.4% observed a single time. What was sequenced was blood, either unsorted or a sorted T cell fraction (not recorded which). The receptors here all came from a female donor with ankylosing spondylitis or in good health (not recorded which).

This clonotype came up many times. The gene calls are TRBV19 and TRBJ2-2; D is ambiguous. In germline, CDR1 is LNHDA, CDR2 SQIVND (reference sequence). The length of the CDR3 is 12 residues. Trimming shortened V by 6 bases and J by 8 bases, and 10 bases separated the two germline ends. The CDR3 protein is CASSVPRGELFF. The CDR3 bases are TGTGCCAGTAGCGTCCCGAGGGGGGAGCTGTTTTTT.

This clonotype was detected ten times or more. The junction does not match germline at one end; this may be a read error. The CDR3 sequence is CASTQVMLGAEHSTYGYTF. The CDR3 DNA reads as TGTGCCAGCACCCAAGTCATGTTGGGGGCCGAACACTCAACCTATGGCTACACCTTC. The gene calls are TRBV3-1 and TRBJ1-2, with D tentatively TRBD1 (6 bases). CDR1 and CDR2 from the germline V gene are LGHDT and YNNKEL (reference sequence). This CDR3 spans 19 amino acids.

This clonotype was seen repeatedly, ten times or more. The V call is TRBV12-3 or TRBV12-4, the J call TRBJ1-2, with D possibly being TRBD1 (5 bases). The CDR3 contains 18 residues. Deletions cut 3 bases from V and 7 bases from J, with 27 bases between. The CDR3 sequence: CASSFPPGEEDALGGYTF. CDR3 sequence (DNA): TGTGCCAGCAGTTTCCCGCCGGGGGAAGAAGACGCTCTGGGTGGCTACACCTTC.

This clonotype was counted many times. The V call is TRBV5-5, the J call TRBJ2-4; D may be TRBD2 (5 bases). This CDR3 spans 18 amino acids. The V and J ends lost 0 bases and 1 base respectively, with 17 bases between them. Germline V lookup: CDR1 SGHKS, CDR2 YYEKEE (reference sequence). The CDR3 spells CASSLEGVGETAKNIQYF. The CDR3 coding sequence is TGTGCCAGCAGCTTGGAAGGCGTCGGGGAAACGGCCAAAAACATTCAGTACTTC.

This clonotype has just a few counts. V is TRBV28 and J is TRBJ2-1; the match to TRBD2 covers 10 bases. The CDR3 consists of 17 residues. Trimming at V came to 2 bases and at J to 2 bases, leaving 6 bases not matched to a gene. Germline CDR1 is MDHEN and CDR2 is SYDVKM. The CDR3 protein is CASSLKAGGFAYNEQFF. The CDR3 DNA reads TGTGCCAGCAGTTTAAAAGCGGGGGGGTTCGCCTACAATGAGCAGTTCTTC.

This clonotype came up many times. V gene TRBV4-2 combines with J gene TRBJ2-1, with TRBD2 matching over 12 bases. V lost 1 base and J lost 2; bases outside the gene matches: 9. The CDR3 runs 19 residues. Germline V gives CDR1 LGHNA, CDR2 YNFKEQ. CDR3 in DNA: TGTGCCAGCAGCCAAGTCCCAACCTCTAGCGGGGGGGCCTACAATGAGCAGTTCTTC. Translating it yields CASSQVPTSSGGAYNEQFF.

This clonotype was detected many times. In DNA, the CDR3 is TGCAGTACGCGGGGAGAGAAGACAGGGCAGGAGACCCAGTACTTC. Its protein is CSTRGEKTGQETQYF. The chain joins TRBV20-1 to TRBJ2-5; TRBD1 might be the D (7 bases). V lost 8 bases, J lost 5 bases, and 24 bases lay in between. The CDR3 totals 15 residues. Germline V lookup: CDR1 DFQATT, CDR2 SNEGSKA (reference sequence).

This clonotype was detected ten times or more. The chain has TRBV20-1 and TRBJ1-3, with D maybe TRBD1 (6 bases). Germline CDR1 and CDR2: DFQATT and SNEGSKA (reference sequence). There are 12 residues in the CDR3. Trimming stripped 5 bases from V and 6 bases from J, with 11 bases between. The CDR3 here is CSAAGVSNTIYF. Here the CDR3 DNA reads TGCAGTGCTGCAGGGGTATCAAACACCATATATTTT.

This clonotype was observed many times. V usage is TRBV6-5 and J usage is TRBJ1-6; tentatively, D is TRBD1 (6 bases). Germline V gives CDR1 MNHEY, CDR2 SVGAGI. The V and J ends lost 2 bases and 6 bases respectively, with 8 bases between them. The CDR3 loop spans 14 amino acids. As DNA, the CDR3 is TGTGCCAGCAGTTACCAGGGGAGTAATTCACCCCTCCACTTT. Translation: CASSYQGSNSPLHF.

This clonotype was picked up many times. The V gene is TRBV2, the J gene TRBJ1-2; no clear D gene. The ends were cut back, 8 bases at V and 7 bases at J, with 14 bases in the middle. Per the germline V gene, CDR1 is SNHLY and CDR2 is FYNNEI. The CDR3 has 12 amino acids. The CDR3 region has the DNA TGTGCCAGCCGCCAGACGGTCACTGGCTACACCTTC. Translating gives CASRQTVTGYTF.

This clonotype counts as medium-sized. The chain recombines TRBV5-1 with TRBJ2-1, with TRBD1 as a possible D gene (6 bases). The CDR3 loop spans 12 amino acids. V was cut by 10 bases and J by 2 bases, with 10 bases left in between. CDR1 is SGHRS, CDR2 YFSETQ, per germline. DNA for the CDR3: TGCGCCCCGCAGGGGCCCTACAATGAGCAGTTCTTC. It encodes CAPQGPYNEQFF.

This clonotype occurred many times. The chain joins TRBV12-3 or TRBV12-4 to TRBJ2-3, with no clear D. The V end lost 5 bases, the J end lost 2 bases, and 8 bases lay between the germline ends. This CDR3 is built from 13 residues. The CDR3 DNA reads TGTGCCAGCAGTCGACCCCCCACAGATACGCAGTATTTT. Residues: CASSRPPTDTQYF.

This clonotype has a count of ten or more. The genes are TRBV7-8 and TRBJ1-2; possible D gene TRBD1, 6 bases. Trimming left V 5 bases short and J 2 bases short, with 15 bases between. Looked up from germline, CDR1 is SGHVS and CDR2 is FQNEAQ. The CDR3 sequence is 15 residues long. The CDR3 reads CASSVQGTLNYGYTF. DNA of the CDR3: TGTGCCAGCAGCGTACAGGGCACCTTGAACTATGGCTACACCTTC.

This clonotype was found many times. This chain connects TRBV19 to TRBJ2-1; 10 positions agree with TRBD2. Per the germline V gene, CDR1 is LNHDA and CDR2 is SQIVND (reference sequence). This CDR3 is 14 amino acids long. Unmatched junction bases numbered 8, after V lost 3 bases and J lost 12 bases. CDR3 amino acids: CASSIDRTSGVQFF. For the CDR3, the DNA is TGTGCCAGTAGTATCGATCGGACTAGCGGAGTGCAGTTCTTC.

This clonotype was recorded a few times. J is TRBJ2-1 and V is TRBV10-3; a possible D gene is TRBD1 (7 bases). The CDR3 is 14 amino acids. Between the trimmed V and J ends, which lost 10 bases and 0 bases, there was a span of 13 bases. Germline loops: CDR1 ENHRY, CDR2 SYGVKD. The CDR3 DNA is TGTGCCAGCGGGGACAGACGCTCCTACAATGAGCAGTTCTTC. Amino acid sequence: CASGDRRSYNEQFF.

In its sample, this clonotype was seen many times. This rearrangement joins TRBV5-1 to TRBJ1-1; TRBD1 might be the D (5 bases). V lost 0 bases and J 3 bases, leaving 9 bases between the germline ends. Germline CDR1 is SGHRS and CDR2 is YFSETQ. This CDR3 contains 14 residues. The CDR3 DNA reads as TGCGCCAGCAGCTTGGCCCCGGGGGACACTGAAGCTTTCTTT. Translating it yields CASSLAPGDTEAFF. Variable domain in full (rest from reference TRBV5-1 and TRBJ1-1): KAGVTQTPRYLIKTRGQQVTLSCSPISGHRSVSWYQQTPGQGLQFLFEYFSETQRNKGNFPGRFSGRQFSNSRSEMNVSTLELGDSALYLCASSLAPGDTEAFFGQGTRLTVV.

This clonotype showed up many times. The J gene is TRBJ2-1, the V gene TRBV5-6; TRBD2 matches 7 bases. V lost 2 bases and J lost 10; bases outside the gene matches: 12. In germline, CDR1 is SGHDT, CDR2 YYEEEE. The CDR3 has 15 residues. CDR3 loop: CASSFEKPAGIEQFF. CDR3 nucleotides: TGTGCCAGCAGCTTTGAGAAGCCAGCGGGGATAGAGCAGTTCTTC.

This clonotype has ten or more counts. Mismatch with germline at one junction end may stem from a read error. The V and J genes are TRBV20-1 and TRBJ1-2; possible D gene TRBD1, 5 bases. The CDR3 contains 17 residues. Germline assignment: CDR1 DFQATT and CDR2 SNEGSKA (reference sequence). The CDR3 protein is CCARDPGRERHNYGYTF. CDR3 nucleotide sequence: TGCTGTGCTAGAGATCCGGGCAGGGAGCGACATAACTATGGCTACACCTTC.

This clonotype was seen many times. The chain couples TRBV20-1 to TRBJ1-2, with D hard to call. CDR1 is DFQATT and CDR2 is SNEGSKA in the germline V gene (reference sequence). CDR3 size: 11 residues. Trimming took off 3 bases at V and 4 bases at J, with 6 bases between the two ends. DNA for the CDR3: TGCAGTGCTAGTTGGGCCTATGGCTACACCTTC. It codes for CSASWAYGYTF.

This clonotype was recorded at least ten times. CDR3 DNA sequence: TGTGCCAGCAGCAACGACAGGGGGCGATTTAACTATGGCTACACCTTC. It is translated as CASSNDRGRFNYGYTF. The chain is built from TRBV7-8 and TRBJ1-2; 10 positions match TRBD1. The CDR3 has 16 residues. J gave up 1 base and V 5 bases, and 7 bases lay outside the gene matches. The V gene's germline CDR1 is SGHVS and CDR2 FQNEAQ.

Ten or more counts support this clonotype. The rearrangement joins TRBV19 to TRBJ2-3; D may be TRBD1 (5 bases). Germline V CDR1 and CDR2: LNHDA, SQIVND (reference sequence). The CDR3 consists of 13 residues. The V gene lost 6 bases and the J gene lost 1 base, with 8 bases spanning the gap. The CDR3 sequence: CASSSRGTDTQYF. The CDR3 DNA sequence: TGTGCCAGTAGCTCCAGGGGCACAGATACGCAGTATTTT.